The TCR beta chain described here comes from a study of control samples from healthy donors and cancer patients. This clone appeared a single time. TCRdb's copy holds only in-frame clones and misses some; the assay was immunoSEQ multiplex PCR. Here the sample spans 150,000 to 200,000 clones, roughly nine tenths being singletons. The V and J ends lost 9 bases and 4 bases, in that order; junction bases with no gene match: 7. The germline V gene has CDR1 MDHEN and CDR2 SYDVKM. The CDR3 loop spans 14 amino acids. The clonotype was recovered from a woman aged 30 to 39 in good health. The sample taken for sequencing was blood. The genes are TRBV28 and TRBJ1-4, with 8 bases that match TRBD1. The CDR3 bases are TGTGCCAGTGTCTACAGGGGGAGTAATGAAAAACTGTTTTTT. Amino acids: CASVYRGSNEKLFF.